These 32 T cell receptor beta chains were all obtained from the same sample, sequenced in a study of T-cell reconstitution after alpha-beta-depleted transplantation in children. Preparation of the TCRbeta library involved a method that used unique molecular identifiers. Each CDR3 protein is one row after TCRdb ran MiXCR on the PCR reads. The table includes 130,000 to 150,000 distinct CDR3 sequences, 8.8% detected once. The sample was PBMCs, mostly from graft donor cells, taken 180 days after TCRalphabeta/CD19-depleted stem cell transplant. These TCRs come from a female patient aged 2 to 10 who had a stem cell transplant for congenital amegakaryocytic thrombocytopenia, so the T cells may come from the graft donor.

This clonotype has a count of ten or more. The V call is TRBV11-3, the J call TRBJ2-3, with a weak D call TRBD1 (5 bases). The CDR3 is 13 residues long. CDR1 is SGHNT and CDR2 is YENEEA in the germline V gene. The V and J ends lost 0 bases and 4 bases respectively, with 5 bases between them. DNA of the CDR3: TGTGCCAGCAGCTTAGAGGGGCCAGATACGCAGTATTTT. It codes for CASSLEGPDTQYF.

Comments on this clonotype: The germline gene is not matched at one end of the junction; a read error may be the cause. The chain links TRBV20-1 to TRBJ2-7, with 9 bases that match TRBD1. Germline V CDR1 and CDR2: DFQATT, SNEGSKA (reference sequence). The CDR3 is 13 residues long. CDR3 region: CSASPGLGQGGNF. The CDR3, as DNA: TGCAGTGCTTCCCCGGGTCTGGGACAGGGAGGGAACTTC.

The V and J genes are TRBV4-3 and TRBJ2-3; D perhaps matches TRBD1 (6 bases). Trimming left V 5 bases short and J 3 bases short, with 21 bases between. The germline gives CDR1 LGHNA, CDR2 YSLEER. The CDR3 is made up of 17 amino acids. CDR3 region: CASSSTAPPTGTDTQYF. For the CDR3, the DNA is TGCGCCAGCAGCTCCACAGCCCCTCCTACAGGGACAGATACGCAGTATTTT.

This clonotype has a count of ten or more. The rearrangement uses TRBV20-1 and TRBJ2-5; D is tentatively TRBD1 or TRBD2 (5 bases each). CDR1 is DFQATT and CDR2 is SNEGSKA in the germline V gene (reference sequence). The V and J ends lost 6 bases and 1 base respectively, with 12 bases between them. This CDR3 contains 13 residues. Here the CDR3 DNA reads TGCAGTGCGGCCCGGGACGGCCAAGAGACCCAGTACTTC. Its protein is CSAARDGQETQYF.

This clonotype appeared a few times. The chain carries TRBV10-3 and TRBJ2-1, with 8 bases lining up with TRBD2. Trimming cost V 5 bases and J 4 bases; bases outside gene matches: 4. The CDR3 extends over 14 amino acids. The germline V gene has CDR1 ENHRY and CDR2 SYGVKD. CDR3 sequence reads: CAISPGLDYNEQFF. The CDR3 DNA follows: TGTGCCATCAGTCCGGGACTAGATTACAATGAGCAGTTCTTC.

This clonotype was seen a few times. The chain has TRBV7-9 and TRBJ2-1, with a tentative D call TRBD1 (6 bases). This CDR3 has 15 residues. Trimming pared 5 bases from V and 4 bases from J, leaving 15 bases between. Per the germline V gene, CDR1 is SEHNR and CDR2 is FQNEAQ (reference sequence). The CDR3 DNA reads as TGTGCCAGCAGCCATTCTGGGACACCATACAATGAGCAGTTCTTC. This sequence encodes CASSHSGTPYNEQFF.

This clonotype was recorded many times. The chain employs TRBV5-5 and TRBJ1-2; D gene uncertain. Germline V gene lookup returns CDR1 SGHKS and CDR2 YYEKEE (reference sequence). The CDR3 has 12 amino acids. The V gene lost 2 bases and the J gene lost 3 bases, with 5 bases spanning the gap. Here the CDR3 reads CASSFSHYGYTF. CDR3 DNA sequence: TGTGCCAGCAGCTTTTCGCACTATGGCTACACCTTC.

This clonotype has at least ten counts. The chain links TRBV5-1 to TRBJ2-3, with D hard to call. Trimming took 3 bases from V and 4 from J, leaving 15 bases between them. The CDR3 consists of 15 residues. Germline-derived CDR1 and CDR2 are SGHRS and YFSETQ. DNA of the CDR3: TGCGCCAGCAGCTGGAGTCGGGTCGAGGCAGATACGCAGTATTTT. This gives the protein CASSWSRVEADTQYF.

On this clonotype: Given a much more abundant clone one base away, this may be a read error. The chain joins TRBV20-1 to TRBJ1-5; D call uncertain. The DNA end is more similar to TRBJ2-3, so the J call may be wrong. Germline V gene lookup returns CDR1 DFQATT and CDR2 SNEGSKA (reference sequence). CDR3 size: 14 residues. This chain's CDR3 is CSASHPYSNQPQYF. As DNA, the CDR3 is TGCAGTGCCTCTCACCCGTATAGCAATCAGCCCCAGTATTTT.

In its sample, this clonotype was seen many times. Since a much larger clone is just one base distant, this may be a read error. The chain employs TRBV6-5 and TRBJ2-6; D perhaps matches TRBD1 (5 bases). The CDR3 length is 15 residues. In germline, CDR1 is MNHEY, CDR2 SVGAGI. For the CDR3, the DNA is TGTGCCAGCAGTTACTCCCGCTCTGGGGCCAACGGCCTGACTTTC. It codes for CASSYSRSGANGLTF.

This clonotype was counted many times. The chain uses TRBV28 and TRBJ1-1; D remains unclear. The germline V and J ends were trimmed by 3 bases and 3 bases, with 5 bases remaining between them. Germline CDR1 MDHEN, CDR2 SYDVKM. CDR3 length equals 12 residues. CDR3: CASSLTDTEAFF. The CDR3 region has the DNA TGTGCCAGCAGTTTGACTGACACTGAAGCTTTCTTT.

There are many counts of this clonotype. The J gene is TRBJ1-3, the V gene TRBV28; tentative D call: TRBD1 (5 bases). Germline assignment: CDR1 MDHEN and CDR2 SYDVKM. V lost 4 bases, J lost 4 bases, and 20 bases lay in between. This CDR3 has 17 amino acids. The CDR3 protein is CASSSAVGVFEGNTIYF. The CDR3, as DNA: TGTGCCAGCAGTTCCGCCGTGGGGGTGTTTGAAGGAAACACCATATATTTT.

On this clonotype itself: This may be a read error: a much more frequent sequence differs by one nucleotide. This chain joins TRBV12-3 or TRBV12-4 and TRBJ2-1, with TRBD2 identical over 14 bases. This CDR3 contains 18 residues. With V trimmed by 11 bases and J by 0 bases, 12 bases remained unmatched. The CDR3 sequence is CACDPGLAGASSYNEQFF. The CDR3 DNA reads as TGTGCCTGCGATCCGGGACTAGCGGGAGCTTCCTCCTACAATGAGCAGTTCTTC.

This sequence joins TRBV6-1 and TRBJ1-2; possible D gene TRBD1, 5 bases. CDR1 is MNHNS, CDR2 SASEGT, per germline. The CDR3 length is 12 residues. Trimming stripped 1 base from V and 7 bases from J, with 7 bases between. CDR3 sequence (DNA): TGTGCCAGCAGTGAAGTTGGGGGTGGCTACACCTTC. Its translation: CASSEVGGGYTF.

This clonotype was recorded many times. The CDR3 nucleotides are TGTGCCAGCAGCTTGGACCCTTTGGGGAACTATGGCTACACCTTC. Translation: CASSLDPLGNYGYTF. The chain is built from TRBV7-2 and TRBJ1-2; D unclear. In germline, CDR1 is SGHTA, CDR2 FQGNSA. With 3 bases removed from V and 2 bases from J, the gap between germline ends came to 13 bases. CDR3 size: 15 residues.

Worth noting for this clonotype: A much larger clone differs from this one at a single base, so this may be a read error. The V call is TRBV9, the J call TRBJ1-2, with a tentative D call TRBD1 (6 bases). The CDR3 covers 15 residues. V lost 6 bases to trimming and J lost 2 bases, with 17 bases between them. CDR1 is SGDLS and CDR2 is YYNGEE in the germline V gene. The CDR3 here is CASNSRGEANYGYTF. The DNA of the CDR3 is TGTGCCAGCAACTCTAGGGGGGAGGCGAACTATGGCTACACCTTC.

This clonotype was picked up many times. The chain recombines TRBV20-1 with TRBJ2-6; no definite D call. This CDR3 spans 12 amino acids. Germline V gene lookup returns CDR1 DFQATT and CDR2 SNEGSKA (reference sequence). V shed 6 bases and J shed 2 bases, with 5 bases lying between them. The CDR3 nucleotides are TGCAGTGCGCAAGCTGGGGCCAACGTCCTGACTTTC. Encoded protein: CSAQAGANVLTF.

This clonotype was detected many times. The gene calls are TRBV20-1 and TRBJ1-5; D is uncertain. Germline lookup yields CDR1 DFQATT and CDR2 SNEGSKA (reference sequence). V gave up 1 base and J gave up 4 bases, with 8 bases separating them. The CDR3 has 13 residues. CDR3 amino acids: CSARGDLNQPQHF. CDR3 sequence (DNA): TGCAGTGCTAGAGGAGACTTAAATCAGCCCCAGCATTTT.

This clonotype was observed a few times. The V call is TRBV5-8, the J call TRBJ2-4, with TRBD1 matching over 7 bases. The CDR3 loop spans 14 amino acids. Trimming took 1 base from V and 7 from J; bases not matched to a gene: 5. Per germline, CDR1 SGHTS and CDR2 YDEGEE. In DNA form, the CDR3 reads TGTGCCAGCAGCTTGAGTGGGACAGTTAACATTCAGTACTTC. Protein product: CASSLSGTVNIQYF.

This chain links TRBV7-9 with TRBJ2-5, with D perhaps matching TRBD2 (6 bases). The CDR3 loop spans 15 amino acids. Germline assignment: CDR1 SEHNR and CDR2 FQNEAQ (reference sequence). V lost 2 bases and J lost 4, with 14 bases in between. This CDR3 is CASSLNRAGSETQYF. In DNA form, the CDR3 reads TGTGCCAGCAGCTTAAATAGGGCGGGATCAGAGACCCAGTACTTC.

This clonotype was seen at least ten times. The chain employs TRBV20-1 and TRBJ1-2, with 7 bases aligning to TRBD1. From germline, CDR1 is DFQATT and CDR2 SNEGSKA (reference sequence). V gave up 5 bases and J gave up 5 bases; unmatched junction bases: 8. CDR3 length: 13 amino acids. CDR3: CSAPKTGFYGYTF. CDR3 nucleotide sequence: TGCAGTGCTCCTAAGACAGGGTTTTATGGCTACACCTTC.

This clonotype was counted at least ten times. The chain recombines TRBV20-1 with TRBJ1-1; TRBD1 matches at 9 bases. The CDR3 is 14 residues long. Trimming took 0 bases from V and 6 from J; bases not matched to a gene: 5. Germline CDR1 and CDR2: DFQATT and SNEGSKA (reference sequence). The CDR3: CSARDSRQGAEAFF. CDR3 nucleotides: TGCAGTGCTAGAGATTCGAGACAGGGGGCTGAAGCTTTCTTT.

V is TRBV29-1 and J is TRBJ2-2, with D tentatively TRBD1 or TRBD2 (5 bases each). Germline V gene lookup returns CDR1 SQVTM and CDR2 ANQGSEA. This CDR3 spans 14 amino acids. The germline V and J ends were trimmed by 4 bases and 1 base, with 10 bases remaining between them. CDR3 region: CSVVGTVNTGELFF. The CDR3 bases are TGCAGCGTTGTGGGGACGGTGAACACCGGGGAGCTGTTTTTT.

The rearrangement uses TRBV19 and TRBJ1-1, with D possibly matching TRBD1 (5 bases). CDR1 LNHDA and CDR2 SQIVND come from the germline V gene (reference sequence). Trimming took off 3 bases at V and 2 bases at J, with 16 bases between the two ends. The CDR3 length is 16 residues. The CDR3 loop reads CASSMGTAQGNTEAFF. The CDR3 DNA reads as TGTGCCAGTAGTATGGGCACGGCTCAGGGTAACACTGAAGCTTTCTTT.

This clonotype came up many times. V and J are TRBV20-1 and TRBJ1-5; the D gene is possibly TRBD1 (6 bases). The V gene's germline CDR1 is DFQATT and CDR2 SNEGSKA (reference sequence). There are 13 residues in the CDR3. As DNA, the CDR3 is TGCAGGGGGGGGCCCCTTGGACGACAGCCCCAGCATTTT. It translates to CRGGPLGRQPQHF.

The chain uses TRBV18 and TRBJ2-5, with no clear D. Trimming shortened V by 4 bases and J by 3 bases, and 9 bases separated the two germline ends. The CDR3 is 13 amino acids. CDR1 is KGHSH, CDR2 LQKENI, per germline. This CDR3 is CASSLVAEETQYF. Here the CDR3 DNA reads TGTGCCAGCTCACTGGTAGCAGAAGAGACCCAGTACTTC.

This clonotype was seen a few times. The chain combines TRBV20-1 with TRBJ2-3, with D possibly TRBD2 on 6 matching bases. The CDR3 contains 14 residues. The germline V gene encodes CDR1 DFQATT and CDR2 SNEGSKA (reference sequence). V lost 1 base and J lost 0, with 8 bases in between. CDR3 coding DNA: TGCAGTGCTAGAGGTCGGGGGAGCACAGATACGCAGTATTTT. This codes for CSARGRGSTDTQYF.

This clonotype has ten or more counts. This CDR3 is CASSFGRDSGANVLTF. The DNA for the CDR3 is TGTGCCAGCAGCTTCGGGAGAGACTCTGGGGCCAACGTCCTGACTTTC. The chain is built from TRBV11-2 and TRBJ2-6; perhaps TRBD2 as D (6 bases). Looked up from germline, CDR1 is SGHAT and CDR2 is FQNNGV. The CDR3 sequence is 16 residues long. Deletions cut 3 bases from V and 0 bases from J, with 9 bases between.

This clonotype has at least ten counts. This rearrangement joins TRBV7-2 to TRBJ2-7; D unresolved. Germline V gives CDR1 SGHTA, CDR2 FQGNSA. Trimming removed 4 bases at V and 5 bases at J, with 12 bases between. The CDR3 is 13 residues long. CDR3 in amino acids: CASSSGVTDEQYF. The CDR3 DNA reads as TGTGCCAGCAGCTCAGGCGTGACTGACGAGCAGTACTTC.

Ten or more counts support this clonotype. The V and J genes are TRBV7-3 and TRBJ2-1; 8 nucleotides match TRBD2. There are 17 residues in the CDR3. Germline V gene data show CDR1 as SGHTA and CDR2 as FQGTGA. V gave up 5 bases and J gave up 4 bases; unmatched junction bases: 13. This CDR3 is CASSQAPLAGLYNEQFF. The CDR3 region has the DNA TGTGCCAGCAGCCAAGCCCCCTTAGCGGGGCTGTACAATGAGCAGTTCTTC.

Ten or more counts support this clonotype. This chain uses TRBV28 with TRBJ1-2; unclear D gene. The CDR3 contains 13 residues. The germline V gene encodes CDR1 MDHEN and CDR2 SYDVKM. Deletions cut 4 bases from V and 4 bases from J, with 10 bases between. CDR3 DNA sequence: TGTGCCAGCAGTTATCCGACGGCCTATGGCTACACCTTC. It encodes CASSYPTAYGYTF.

This clonotype appeared many times. This chain links TRBV20-1 with TRBJ1-4; the match to TRBD1 covers 8 bases. This CDR3 has 13 residues. J was trimmed by 8 bases and V by 5 bases; bases with no gene match: 7. Germline V gives CDR1 DFQATT, CDR2 SNEGSKA (reference sequence). The CDR3 bases are TGCAGTGCTCCTGGAACAGGGGGAGAAAAACTGTTTTTT. Its protein is CSAPGTGGEKLFF.